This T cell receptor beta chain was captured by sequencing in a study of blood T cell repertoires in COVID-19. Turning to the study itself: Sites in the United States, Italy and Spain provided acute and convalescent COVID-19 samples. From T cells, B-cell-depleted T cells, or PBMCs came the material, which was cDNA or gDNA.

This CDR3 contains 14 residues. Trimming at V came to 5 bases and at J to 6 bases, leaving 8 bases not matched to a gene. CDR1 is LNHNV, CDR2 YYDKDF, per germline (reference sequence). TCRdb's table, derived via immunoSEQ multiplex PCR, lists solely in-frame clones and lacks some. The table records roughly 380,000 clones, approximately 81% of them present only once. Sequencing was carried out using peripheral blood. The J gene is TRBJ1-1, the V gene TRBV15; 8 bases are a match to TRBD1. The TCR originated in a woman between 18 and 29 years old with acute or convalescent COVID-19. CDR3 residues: CATSGSDRASEAFF. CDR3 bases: TGTGCCACCAGCGGCTCGGACAGGGCCTCTGAAGCTTTCTTT.